This T cell receptor beta chain was recovered during a study of blood T cell repertoires in COVID-19. At the level of the study: The United States, Italy and Spain provided the acute and convalescent COVID-19 samples. Nucleic acid was either cDNA or gDNA, and it came from T cells, B-cell-depleted T cells, or PBMCs.

In the authors' workflow: Estimation of nucleated cell counts was performed using reference gene primer amplification. TCRdb's table, derived via immunoSEQ multiplex PCR, lists solely in-frame clones and lacks some. V, J and clone size derive from that table, while D and trimming were established from the DNA sequence. In the table there are around 160,000 clones, roughly 90% of which are singletons. Per germline, CDR1 LNHDA and CDR2 SQIVND (reference sequence). This CDR3 has 17 residues. Trimming pared 4 bases from V and 2 bases from J, leaving 20 bases between. The J gene is TRBJ2-5, the V gene TRBV19, with D perhaps matching TRBD1 (6 bases). This receptor was taken from a man aged 55 to 69 with active or convalescent COVID-19. Sequencing was done on a sample of peripheral blood. The CDR3 spells CASSNSALRGPQETQYF. CDR3 nucleotide sequence: TGTGCCAGTAGTAACTCGGCCCTCAGGGGACCTCAAGAGACCCAGTACTTC.